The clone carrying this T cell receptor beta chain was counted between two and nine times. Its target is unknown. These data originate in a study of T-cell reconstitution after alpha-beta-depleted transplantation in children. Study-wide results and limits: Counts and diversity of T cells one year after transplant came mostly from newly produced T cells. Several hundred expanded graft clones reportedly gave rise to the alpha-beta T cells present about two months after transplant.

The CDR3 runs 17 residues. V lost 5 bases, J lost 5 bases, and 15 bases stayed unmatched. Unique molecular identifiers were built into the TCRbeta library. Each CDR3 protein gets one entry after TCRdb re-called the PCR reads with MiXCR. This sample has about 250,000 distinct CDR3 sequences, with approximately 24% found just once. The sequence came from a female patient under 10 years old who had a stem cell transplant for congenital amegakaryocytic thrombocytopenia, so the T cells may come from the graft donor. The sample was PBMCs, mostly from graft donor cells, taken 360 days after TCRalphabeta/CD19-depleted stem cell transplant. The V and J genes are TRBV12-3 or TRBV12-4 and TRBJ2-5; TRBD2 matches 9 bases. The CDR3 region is CASSPHLGASGAETQYF. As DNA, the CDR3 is TGTGCCAGCAGTCCGCACCTGGGGGCTAGCGGGGCCGAGACCCAGTACTTC.